A selection of T cell receptor beta chains follows, all from one sample in a study of cytomegalovirus exposure and HLA in healthy donors. The protocol was immunoSEQ multiplex PCR, while the TCRdb copy is restricted to in-frame clones and leaves out a portion. The sample has under 200,000 clones, roughly 80% seen once. The source material was PBMCs. The receptor source for this set is a woman aged 18 to 35 in good health and CMV-seronegative. Each CDR3 is given with its conserved first and last residue. D genes are given only for firm matches. Not every row has a clone size; where given, it reads once, few, many or a size class.

V gene: TRBV5-1
J gene: TRBJ2-4
clone size: NA
D gene: NA
CDR3 protein: CASGLRPQEGIQYF
CDR3 DNA: TGCGCCAGCGGTCTCCGCCCTCAGGAGGGGATTCAGTACTTC

V gene: TRBV29-1
J gene: TRBJ2-7
clone size: NA
D gene: TRBD1
CDR3 protein: CSARQGISPNSYEQYF
CDR3 DNA: TGCAGCGCAAGACAGGGTATTTCCCCAAACAGCTACGAGCAGTACTTC

V gene: TRBV6-1
J gene: TRBJ2-2
clone size: once
D gene: TRBD1
CDR3 protein: CASRMGQGPPLFF
CDR3 DNA: TGTGCCAGCAGGATGGGACAGGGGCCCCCTCTGTTTTTT

V gene: TRBV28
J gene: TRBJ2-7
clone size: NA
D gene: TRBD2
CDR3 protein: CASSLQAGAYEQYF
CDR3 DNA: TGTGCCAGCAGTTTACAAGCGGGAGCCTACGAGCAGTACTTC

V gene: TRBV5-8
J gene: TRBJ2-7
clone size: NA
D gene: NA
CDR3 protein: CASSYQLGGGQYF
CDR3 DNA: TGTGCCAGCAGTTACCAATTAGGAGGGGGCCAGTACTTC

V gene: TRBV23-1
J gene: TRBJ2-3
clone size: NA
D gene: TRBD2
CDR3 protein: CASSLAGAGDTDTQYF
CDR3 DNA: TGCGCCAGCAGCCTAGCGGGGGCAGGGGACACAGATACGCAGTATTTT

V gene: TRBV2
J gene: TRBJ1-5
clone size: NA
D gene: TRBD1
CDR3 protein: CASRAGTDSNQPQHF
CDR3 DNA: TGTGCCAGCAGAGCCGGGACAGATAGCAATCAGCCCCAGCATTTT

V gene: TRBV7-8
J gene: TRBJ2-1
clone size: few
D gene: TRBD2
CDR3 protein: CASSKRGTSGDNEQFF
CDR3 DNA: TGTGCCAGCAGCAAACGGGGGACTAGCGGGGACAATGAGCAGTTCTTC

V gene: TRBV9
J gene: TRBJ1-5
clone size: NA
D gene: NA
CDR3 protein: CASSVDWARDQPQHF
CDR3 DNA: TGTGCCAGCAGCGTAGACTGGGCAAGAGATCAGCCCCAGCATTTT

V gene: TRBV11-2
J gene: TRBJ2-1
clone size: few
D gene: TRBD1
CDR3 protein: CASTRTGGTYNEQFF
CDR3 DNA: TGTGCCAGCACTCGGACAGGGGGTACCTACAATGAGCAGTTCTTC

V gene: TRBV28
J gene: TRBJ2-7
clone size: NA
D gene: TRBD2
CDR3 protein: CASSLATSEKGEQYF
CDR3 DNA: TGTGCCAGCAGTTTGGCGACTAGCGAGAAAGGGGAGCAGTACTTC

V gene: TRBV11-3
J gene: TRBJ2-3
clone size: NA
D gene: NA
CDR3 protein: CASSSNREGLYF
CDR3 DNA: TGTGCCAGCAGCTCAAACAGGGAGGGGCTGTATTTT

V gene: TRBV5-1
J gene: TRBJ2-1
clone size: NA
D gene: NA
CDR3 protein: CASSLVTASYNEQFF
CDR3 DNA: TGCGCCAGCAGCTTGGTGACAGCATCCTACAATGAGCAGTTCTTC

V gene: TRBV6-1
J gene: TRBJ1-5
clone size: NA
D gene: NA
CDR3 protein: CATDDTGVGQPQHF
CDR3 DNA: TGTGCCACCGACGATACAGGTGTCGGTCAGCCCCAGCATTTT

V gene: TRBV29-1
J gene: TRBJ1-4
clone size: NA
D gene: TRBD1
CDR3 protein: CSVGTGSNEKLFF
CDR3 DNA: TGCAGCGTTGGGACAGGGAGTAATGAAAAACTGTTTTTT

V gene: TRBV5-1
J gene: TRBJ2-7
clone size: NA
D gene: NA
CDR3 protein: CASAEPRDFSPLWASEQYF
CDR3 DNA: TGCGCCAGCGCAGAACCTCGGGACTTTTCACCGCTTTGGGCTAGCGAGCAGTACTTC

V gene: TRBV19
J gene: TRBJ1-5
clone size: NA
D gene: NA
CDR3 protein: CASKDRGKKRNQPQHF
CDR3 DNA: TGTGCCAGTAAGGATCGGGGAAAAAAACGAAATCAGCCCCAGCATTTT

V gene: TRBV15
J gene: TRBJ2-7
clone size: NA
D gene: NA
CDR3 protein: CATSRAGSHEQYF
CDR3 DNA: TGTGCCACCAGCAGAGCAGGATCCCACGAGCAGTACTTC

V gene: TRBV6-6
J gene: TRBJ1-5
clone size: NA
D gene: TRBD1
CDR3 protein: CASSGWDRESNQPQHF
CDR3 DNA: TGTGCCAGCAGTGGTTGGGACAGGGAGAGCAATCAGCCCCAGCATTTT

V gene: TRBV27
J gene: TRBJ1-1
clone size: NA
D gene: NA
CDR3 protein: CASSSGGLGDTEAFF
CDR3 DNA: TGTGCCAGCAGTTCGGGAGGGCTCGGGGATACTGAAGCTTTCTTT